The rows below give T cell receptor beta chains drawn from one sample of a study of blood T cell repertoires in COVID-19. The repertoire was sequenced with immunoSEQ multiplex PCR; TCRdb's copy has only in-frame clones and lacks some. The data contain about 170,000 clones, about 88% of them singletons. Specimen: peripheral blood. The source of these receptors is a man aged 45-60 years who had recovered from COVID-19. Both conserved end residues are part of each CDR3. D genes are given only for firm matches. Size values are once, few and many counts, or a class for expanded clones, and some rows have none.

V: TRBV20-1
J: TRBJ2-1
D: .
size: once
DNA: TGCAGTGCTAGTGTGCCGAGTAGCTCCTACAATGAGCAGTTCTTC
CDR3: CSASVPSSSYNEQFF

V: TRBV27
J: TRBJ1-6
D: .
size: .
DNA: TGTGCCAGCAGTCCCGCCCGGACAGATTCACCCCTCCACTTT
CDR3: CASSPARTDSPLHF

V: TRBV7-2
J: TRBJ1-1
D: .
size: .
DNA: TGTGCCAGCAGTCTATCTAGGTCTGAAGCTTTCTTT
CDR3: CASSLSRSEAFF

V: TRBV19
J: TRBJ2-1
D: .
size: .
DNA: TGTGCTTCTACCCCCGGGACAGGGGTAACTAGCGGGAGAAATGAGCAGTTCTTC
CDR3: CASTPGTGVTSGRNEQFF

V: TRBV9
J: TRBJ1-5
D: .
size: .
DNA: TGTGCCAGCAGCCCACCTCCCGTAGGGGATCACAATCAGCCCCAGCATTTT
CDR3: CASSPPPVGDHNQPQHF

V: TRBV19
J: TRBJ2-7
D: .
size: once
DNA: TGTGCCAGTAGTATAGATCGCGGGTCCTACGAGCAGTACTTC
CDR3: CASSIDRGSYEQYF

V: TRBV5-1
J: TRBJ2-5
D: .
size: .
DNA: TGCGCCAGCAGTGGCCTCATGGAGACCCAGTACTTC
CDR3: CASSGLMETQYF

V: TRBV6-6
J: TRBJ1-3
D: TRBD1
size: .
DNA: TGTGCCAGCAGTTATCAGGGGGCTGGAAACACCATATATTTT
CDR3: CASSYQGAGNTIYF

V: TRBV15
J: TRBJ1-3
D: .
size: .
DNA: TGTGCCACCAGCAGCCTAGAGATACTTAGCGTCGTCTCTGGAAACACCATATATTTT
CDR3: CATSSLEILSVVSGNTIYF

V: TRBV3-1/TRBV3-2
J: TRBJ1-6
D: .
size: .
DNA: TGTGCCAGCAGCCAGGTGCCAGGCCATTCACCCCTCCACTTT
CDR3: CASSQVPGHSPLHF

V: TRBV5-5
J: TRBJ2-7
D: .
size: .
DNA: TGTGCCAGCCGCAGTCCTAGCATGCAGTACTTC
CDR3: CASRSPSMQYF

V: TRBV7-9
J: TRBJ1-1
D: TRBD1
size: .
DNA: TGTGCCAGCAGCTTGACAGGGTCGAACACTGAAGCTTTCTTT
CDR3: CASSLTGSNTEAFF

V: TRBV29-1
J: TRBJ2-3
D: .
size: .
DNA: TGCAGCGTTGAAGATTGGAGAGATACGCAGTATTTT
CDR3: CSVEDWRDTQYF

V: TRBV6-6
J: TRBJ2-7
D: TRBD2
size: few
DNA: TGTGCCAGCAGAACTCGACTAGCGGGACCCTCCTACGAGCAGTACTTC
CDR3: CASRTRLAGPSYEQYF

V: TRBV7-8
J: TRBJ1-5
D: .
size: .
DNA: TGTGCCAGCAGCCTCCTGTTTTTAAAGGACAAGGTTTCTCAGCCCCAGCATTTT
CDR3: CASSLLFLKDKVSQPQHF

V: TRBV9
J: TRBJ2-5
D: TRBD1
size: .
DNA: TGTGCCAGCAGCGTAGCAGGACAGGGGTCACAGACCCAGTACTTC
CDR3: CASSVAGQGSQTQYF

V: TRBV28
J: TRBJ1-5
D: .
size: .
DNA: TGTGCCAGCAACCAGGGAAATCAGCCCCAGCATTTT
CDR3: CASNQGNQPQHF

V: TRBV5-4
J: TRBJ2-1
D: .
size: .
DNA: TGTGCCAGCAGCTTGGAGCTAGCTAGCAATGAGCAGTTCTTC
CDR3: CASSLELASNEQFF

V: TRBV5-1
J: TRBJ2-5
D: .
size: .
DNA: TGCGCCAGCAGCTTGCGCCAAGAGACCCAGTACTTC
CDR3: CASSLRQETQYF

V: TRBV1
J: TRBJ1-4
D: .
size: .
DNA: TGCACCAGCAGCCGGGCGGATGTACAGGGACATGATGCAACTAATGAAAAACTGTTTTTT
CDR3: CTSSRADVQGHDATNEKLFF

V: TRBV27
J: TRBJ2-7
D: .
size: .
DNA: TGTGCCAGCAGTTCCCTCTACGAGCAGTACTTC
CDR3: CASSSLYEQYF

V: TRBV3-1/TRBV3-2
J: TRBJ2-7
D: .
size: many
DNA: TGTGCCAGCAGCCTTATTTTCACGGGGAACGACTACGAGCAGTACTTC
CDR3: CASSLIFTGNDYEQYF

V: TRBV6-5
J: TRBJ2-7
D: TRBD1
size: .
DNA: TGTGCCAGCAGCCAAACAGGGGGCTCCGCCTACGAGCAGTACTTC
CDR3: CASSQTGGSAYEQYF

V: TRBV2
J: TRBJ2-2
D: .
size: .
DNA: TGTGCCAGCAGTTCTCGGACAGAGAACACCGGGGAGCTGTTTTTT
CDR3: CASSSRTENTGELFF

V: TRBV6-5
J: TRBJ2-1
D: TRBD1
size: .
DNA: TGTGCCAGCAGTTACGGGACAGGTTACAATGAGCAGTTCTTC
CDR3: CASSYGTGYNEQFF

V: TRBV28
J: TRBJ1-6
D: .
size: .
DNA: TGTGCCAGCAGCTCTAGTACACCCCTCCACTTT
CDR3: CASSSSTPLHF

V: TRBV18
J: TRBJ2-7
D: TRBD1
size: few
DNA: TGTGCCAGCTCACCGTATGGGACAGGGGGCGAGCAGTACTTC
CDR3: CASSPYGTGGEQYF

V: TRBV19
J: TRBJ2-3
D: .
size: .
DNA: TGTGCCAGTAGTAACGGTCCCTCGGATACGCAGTATTTT
CDR3: CASSNGPSDTQYF

V: TRBV10-1
J: TRBJ2-3
D: .
size: .
DNA: TGCGCCAGCAGTCTGACAGGCCGGACAGATACGCAGTATTTT
CDR3: CASSLTGRTDTQYF

V: TRBV5-6
J: TRBJ2-7
D: TRBD1
size: .
DNA: TGTGCCAGCAGAAGGACAGGGTTTAACTACGAGCAGTACTTC
CDR3: CASRRTGFNYEQYF

V: TRBV3-1/TRBV3-2
J: TRBJ1-6
D: .
size: .
DNA: TGTGCCAGCAGCCAAGACTGGCAGGGTTATTCACCCCTCCACTTT
CDR3: CASSQDWQGYSPLHF

V: TRBV12-3/TRBV12-4
J: TRBJ2-1
D: .
size: .
DNA: TGTGCCAGCAGTCCCGGGGACTACAATGAGCAGTTCTTC
CDR3: CASSPGDYNEQFF

V: TRBV3-1/TRBV3-2
J: TRBJ1-3
D: .
size: .
DNA: TGTGCCAGCAGCCAAGATTATAGGGGCGGCCGCTCTGGAAACACCATATATTTT
CDR3: CASSQDYRGGRSGNTIYF

V: TRBV7-8
J: TRBJ1-1
D: .
size: .
DNA: TGTGCCAGCAGCTTAGCATGGGGGCAGGGGTTTAAGAACACTGAAGCTTTCTTT
CDR3: CASSLAWGQGFKNTEAFF

V: TRBV4-2
J: TRBJ2-1
D: .
size: .
DNA: TGTGCCAGCAGCCGCTACCGGGACTCCACCTACAATGAGCAGTTCTTC
CDR3: CASSRYRDSTYNEQFF

V: TRBV6-5
J: TRBJ1-2
D: .
size: .
DNA: TGTGCCAGCAGGGATGCAGCACTGTCGGGTGGCTACACCTTC
CDR3: CASRDAALSGGYTF

V: TRBV6-1
J: TRBJ1-1
D: TRBD1
size: few
DNA: TGTGCCAGCAGTGAAGCGTGGACAGGCCCGAGGACTGAAGCTTTCTTT
CDR3: CASSEAWTGPRTEAFF

V: TRBV18
J: TRBJ2-1
D: TRBD2
size: .
DNA: TGTGCCAGCTCACCGAGGCGGGAGGGCCATGAGCAGTTCTTC
CDR3: CASSPRREGHEQFF

V: TRBV19
J: TRBJ2-7
D: .
size: .
DNA: TGTGCCAGTAGTATTGATTTGAGCTACGAGCAGTACTTC
CDR3: CASSIDLSYEQYF

V: TRBV24-1
J: TRBJ2-5
D: TRBD1
size: once
DNA: TGTGCCACCAGTGAGGGGGACAGGGGCGGACAAGAGACCCAGTACTTC
CDR3: CATSEGDRGGQETQYF

V: TRBV5-6
J: TRBJ2-7
D: TRBD2
size: .
DNA: TGTGCCAGCAGCTCCCGGATAGGTAGCGGGTTCTACGAGCAGTACTTC
CDR3: CASSSRIGSGFYEQYF